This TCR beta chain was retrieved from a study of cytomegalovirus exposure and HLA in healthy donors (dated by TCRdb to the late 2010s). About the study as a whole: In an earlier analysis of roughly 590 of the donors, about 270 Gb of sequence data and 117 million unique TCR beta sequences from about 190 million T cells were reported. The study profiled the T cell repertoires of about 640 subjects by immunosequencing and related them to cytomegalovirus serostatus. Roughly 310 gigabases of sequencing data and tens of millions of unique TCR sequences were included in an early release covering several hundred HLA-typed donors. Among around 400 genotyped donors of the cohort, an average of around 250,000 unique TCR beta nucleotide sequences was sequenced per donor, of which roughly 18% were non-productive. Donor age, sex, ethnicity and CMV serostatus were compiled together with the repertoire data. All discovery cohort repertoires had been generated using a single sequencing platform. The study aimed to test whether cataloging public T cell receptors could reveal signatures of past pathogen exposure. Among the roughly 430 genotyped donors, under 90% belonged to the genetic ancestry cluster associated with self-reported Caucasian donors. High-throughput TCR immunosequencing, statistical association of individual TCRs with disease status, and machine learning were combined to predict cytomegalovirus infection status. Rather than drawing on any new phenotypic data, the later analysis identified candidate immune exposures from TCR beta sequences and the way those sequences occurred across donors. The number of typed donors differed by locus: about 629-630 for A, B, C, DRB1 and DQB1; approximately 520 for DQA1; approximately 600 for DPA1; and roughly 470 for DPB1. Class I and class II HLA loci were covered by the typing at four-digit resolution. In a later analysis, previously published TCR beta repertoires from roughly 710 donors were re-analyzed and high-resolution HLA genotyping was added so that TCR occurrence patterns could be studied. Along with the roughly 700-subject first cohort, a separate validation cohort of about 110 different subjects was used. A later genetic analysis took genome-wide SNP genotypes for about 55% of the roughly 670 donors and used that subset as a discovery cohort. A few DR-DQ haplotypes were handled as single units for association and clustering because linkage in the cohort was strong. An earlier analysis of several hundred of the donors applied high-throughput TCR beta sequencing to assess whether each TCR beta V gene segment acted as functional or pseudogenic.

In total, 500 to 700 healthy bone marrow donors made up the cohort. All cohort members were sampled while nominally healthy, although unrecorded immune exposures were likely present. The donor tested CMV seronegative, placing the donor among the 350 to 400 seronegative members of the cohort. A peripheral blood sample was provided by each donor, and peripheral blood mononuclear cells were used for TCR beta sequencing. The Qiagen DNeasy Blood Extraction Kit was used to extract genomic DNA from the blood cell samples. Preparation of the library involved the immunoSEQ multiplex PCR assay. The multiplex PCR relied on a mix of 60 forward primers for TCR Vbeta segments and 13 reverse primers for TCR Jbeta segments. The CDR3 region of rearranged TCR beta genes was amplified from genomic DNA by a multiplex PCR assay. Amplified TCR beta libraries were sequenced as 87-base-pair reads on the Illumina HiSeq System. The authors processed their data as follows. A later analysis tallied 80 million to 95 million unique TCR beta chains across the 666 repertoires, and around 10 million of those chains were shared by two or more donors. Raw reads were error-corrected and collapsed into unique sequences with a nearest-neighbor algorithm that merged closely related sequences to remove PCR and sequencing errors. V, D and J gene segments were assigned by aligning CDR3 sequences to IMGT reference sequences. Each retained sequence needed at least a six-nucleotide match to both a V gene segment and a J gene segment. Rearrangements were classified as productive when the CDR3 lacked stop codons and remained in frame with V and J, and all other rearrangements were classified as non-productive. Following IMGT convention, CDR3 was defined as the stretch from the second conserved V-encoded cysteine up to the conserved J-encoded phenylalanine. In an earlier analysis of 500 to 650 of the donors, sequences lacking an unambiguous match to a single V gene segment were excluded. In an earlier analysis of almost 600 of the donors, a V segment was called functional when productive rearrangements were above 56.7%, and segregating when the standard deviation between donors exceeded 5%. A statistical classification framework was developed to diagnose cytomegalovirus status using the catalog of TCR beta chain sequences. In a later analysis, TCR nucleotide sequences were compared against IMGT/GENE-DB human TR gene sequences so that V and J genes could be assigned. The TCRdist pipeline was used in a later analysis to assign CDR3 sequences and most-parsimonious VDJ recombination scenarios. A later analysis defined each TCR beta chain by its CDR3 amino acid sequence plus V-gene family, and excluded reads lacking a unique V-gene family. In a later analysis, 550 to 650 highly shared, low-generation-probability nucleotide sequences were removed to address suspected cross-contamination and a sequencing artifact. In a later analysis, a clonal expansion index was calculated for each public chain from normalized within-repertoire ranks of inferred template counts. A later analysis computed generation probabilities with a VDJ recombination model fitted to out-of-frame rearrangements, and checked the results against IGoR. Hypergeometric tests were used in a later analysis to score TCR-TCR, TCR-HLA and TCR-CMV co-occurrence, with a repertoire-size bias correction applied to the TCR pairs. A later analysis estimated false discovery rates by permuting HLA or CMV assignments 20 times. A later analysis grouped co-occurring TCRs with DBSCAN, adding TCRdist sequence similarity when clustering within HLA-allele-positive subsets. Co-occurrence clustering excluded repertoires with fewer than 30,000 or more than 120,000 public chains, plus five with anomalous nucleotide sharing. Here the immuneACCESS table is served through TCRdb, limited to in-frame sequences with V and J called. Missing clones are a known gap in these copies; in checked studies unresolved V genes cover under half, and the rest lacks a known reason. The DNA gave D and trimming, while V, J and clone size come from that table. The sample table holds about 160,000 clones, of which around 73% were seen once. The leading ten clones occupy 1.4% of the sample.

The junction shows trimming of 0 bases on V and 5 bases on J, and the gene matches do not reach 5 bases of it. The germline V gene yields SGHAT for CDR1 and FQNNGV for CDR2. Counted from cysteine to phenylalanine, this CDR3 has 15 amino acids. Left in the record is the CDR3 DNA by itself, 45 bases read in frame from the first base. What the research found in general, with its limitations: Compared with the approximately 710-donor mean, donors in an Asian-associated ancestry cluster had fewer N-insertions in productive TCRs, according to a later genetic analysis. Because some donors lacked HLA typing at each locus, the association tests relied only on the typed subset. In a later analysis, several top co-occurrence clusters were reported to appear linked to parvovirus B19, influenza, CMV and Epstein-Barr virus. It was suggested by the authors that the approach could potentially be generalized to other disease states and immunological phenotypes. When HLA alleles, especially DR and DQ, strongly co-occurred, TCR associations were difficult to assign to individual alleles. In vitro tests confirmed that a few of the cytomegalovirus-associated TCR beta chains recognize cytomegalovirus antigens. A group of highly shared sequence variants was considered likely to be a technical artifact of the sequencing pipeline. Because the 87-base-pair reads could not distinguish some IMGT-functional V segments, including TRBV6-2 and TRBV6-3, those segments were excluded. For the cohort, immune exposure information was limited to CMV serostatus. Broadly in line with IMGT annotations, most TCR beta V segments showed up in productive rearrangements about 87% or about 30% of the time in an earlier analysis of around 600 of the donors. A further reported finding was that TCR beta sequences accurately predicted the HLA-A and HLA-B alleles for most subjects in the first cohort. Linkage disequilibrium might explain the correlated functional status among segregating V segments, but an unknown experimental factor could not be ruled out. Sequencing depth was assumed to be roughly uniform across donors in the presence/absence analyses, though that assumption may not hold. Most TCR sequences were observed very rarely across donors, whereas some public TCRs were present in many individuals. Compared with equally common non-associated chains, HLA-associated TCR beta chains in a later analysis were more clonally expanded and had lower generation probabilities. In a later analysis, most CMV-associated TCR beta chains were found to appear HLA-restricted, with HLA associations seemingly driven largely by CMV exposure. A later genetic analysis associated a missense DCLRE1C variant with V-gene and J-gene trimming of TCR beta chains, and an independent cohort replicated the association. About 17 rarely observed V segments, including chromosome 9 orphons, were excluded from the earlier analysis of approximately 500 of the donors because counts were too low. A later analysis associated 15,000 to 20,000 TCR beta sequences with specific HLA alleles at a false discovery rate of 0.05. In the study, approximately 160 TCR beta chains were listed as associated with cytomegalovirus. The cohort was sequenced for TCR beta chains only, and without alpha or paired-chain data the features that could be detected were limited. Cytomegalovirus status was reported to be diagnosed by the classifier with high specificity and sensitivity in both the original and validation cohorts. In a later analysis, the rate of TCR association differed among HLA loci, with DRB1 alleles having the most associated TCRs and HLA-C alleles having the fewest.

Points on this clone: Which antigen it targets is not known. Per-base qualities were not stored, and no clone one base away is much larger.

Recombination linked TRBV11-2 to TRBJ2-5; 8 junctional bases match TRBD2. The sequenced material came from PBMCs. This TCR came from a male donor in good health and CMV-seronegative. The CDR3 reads CASSLDHGGAETQYF. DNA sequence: TGTGCCAGCAGCTTAGATCACGGGGGGGCGGAGACCCAGTACTTC.